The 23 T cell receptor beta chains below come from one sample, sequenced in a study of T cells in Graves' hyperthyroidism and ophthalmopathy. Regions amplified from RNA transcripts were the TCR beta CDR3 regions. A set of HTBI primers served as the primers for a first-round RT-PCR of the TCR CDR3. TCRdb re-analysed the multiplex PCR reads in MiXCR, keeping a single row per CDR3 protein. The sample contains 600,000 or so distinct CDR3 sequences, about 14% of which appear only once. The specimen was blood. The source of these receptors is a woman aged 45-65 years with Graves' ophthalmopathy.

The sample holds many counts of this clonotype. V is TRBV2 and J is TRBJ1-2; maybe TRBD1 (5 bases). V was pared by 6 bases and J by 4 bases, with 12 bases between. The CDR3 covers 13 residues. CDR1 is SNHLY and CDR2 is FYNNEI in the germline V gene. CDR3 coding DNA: TGTGCCAGCAGGCTTGACAGACTCTATGGCTACACCTTC. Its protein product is CASRLDRLYGYTF.

The CDR3 sequence: CASSQGGLAGAVEQFF. CDR3 DNA sequence: TGTGCCAGCAGCCAAGGGGGACTAGCGGGAGCTGTTGAGCAGTTCTTC. V and J are TRBV14 and TRBJ2-1; the match to TRBD2 covers 14 bases. This CDR3 has 16 amino acids. The V segment lost 1 base and the J segment 9 bases; nucleotides outside the gene matches: 5. The germline gives CDR1 SGHDN, CDR2 FVKESK.

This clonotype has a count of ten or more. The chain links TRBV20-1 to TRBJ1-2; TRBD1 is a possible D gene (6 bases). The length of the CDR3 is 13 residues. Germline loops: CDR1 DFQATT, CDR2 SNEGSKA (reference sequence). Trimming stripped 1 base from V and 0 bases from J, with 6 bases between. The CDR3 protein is CSARAGANYGYTF. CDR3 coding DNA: TGCAGTGCTAGAGCAGGGGCTAACTATGGCTACACCTTC.

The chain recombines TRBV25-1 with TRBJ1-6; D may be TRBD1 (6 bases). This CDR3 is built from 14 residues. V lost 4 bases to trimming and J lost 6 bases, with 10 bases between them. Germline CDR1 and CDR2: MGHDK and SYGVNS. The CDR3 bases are TGTGCCAGCAGTGCAACAGGGCCTAATTCACCCCTCCACTTT. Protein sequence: CASSATGPNSPLHF.

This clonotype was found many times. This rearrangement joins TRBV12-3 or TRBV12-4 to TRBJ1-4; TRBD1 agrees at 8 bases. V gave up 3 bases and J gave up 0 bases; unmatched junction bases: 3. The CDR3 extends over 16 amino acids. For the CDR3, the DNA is TGTGCCAGCAGTTTTCAGGGGGCTGCAACTAATGAAAAACTGTTTTTT. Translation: CASSFQGAATNEKLFF.

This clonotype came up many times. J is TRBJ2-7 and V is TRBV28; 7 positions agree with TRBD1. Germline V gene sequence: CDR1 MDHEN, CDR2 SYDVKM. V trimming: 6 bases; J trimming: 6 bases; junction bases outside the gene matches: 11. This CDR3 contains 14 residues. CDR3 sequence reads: CASRWGQKVGEQYF. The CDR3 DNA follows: TGTGCCAGCAGGTGGGGACAGAAGGTGGGCGAGCAGTACTTC.

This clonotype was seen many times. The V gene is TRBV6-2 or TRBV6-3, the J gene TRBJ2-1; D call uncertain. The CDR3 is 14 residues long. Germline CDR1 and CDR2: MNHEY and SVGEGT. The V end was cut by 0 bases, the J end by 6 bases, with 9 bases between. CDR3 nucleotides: TGTGCCAGCAGTTACTCGAATAAAGGCAATGAGCAGTTCTTC. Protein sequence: CASSYSNKGNEQFF.

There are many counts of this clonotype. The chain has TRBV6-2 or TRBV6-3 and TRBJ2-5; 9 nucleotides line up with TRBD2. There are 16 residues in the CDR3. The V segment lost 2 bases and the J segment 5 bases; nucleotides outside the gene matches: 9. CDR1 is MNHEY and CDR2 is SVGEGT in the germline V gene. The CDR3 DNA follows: TGTGCCAGCAGTTACCTTGGCGGGAGGGCCTGGGAGACCCAGTACTTC. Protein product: CASSYLGGRAWETQYF.

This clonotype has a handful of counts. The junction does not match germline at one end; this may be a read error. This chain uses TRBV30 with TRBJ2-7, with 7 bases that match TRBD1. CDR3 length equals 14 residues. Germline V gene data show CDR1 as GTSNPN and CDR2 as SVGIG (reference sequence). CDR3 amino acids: CACPGTVNSYGQYF. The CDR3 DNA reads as TGTGCCTGTCCCGGGACAGTGAACTCCTACGGGCAGTACTTC. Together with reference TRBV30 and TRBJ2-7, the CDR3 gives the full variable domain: SQTIHQWPATLVQPVGSPLSLECTVEGTSNPNLYWYRQAAGRGLQLLFYSVGIGQISSEVPQNLSASRPQDRQFILSSKKLLLSDSGFYLCACPGTVNSYGQYFGPGTRLTVT.

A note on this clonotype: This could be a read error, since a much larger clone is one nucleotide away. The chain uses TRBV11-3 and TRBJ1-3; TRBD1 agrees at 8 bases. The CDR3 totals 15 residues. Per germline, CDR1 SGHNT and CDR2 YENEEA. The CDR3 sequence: CASSSGQGSGNTVYF. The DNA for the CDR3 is TGTGCCAGCAGCTCAGGACAGGGCTCTGGAAACACCGTATATTTT.

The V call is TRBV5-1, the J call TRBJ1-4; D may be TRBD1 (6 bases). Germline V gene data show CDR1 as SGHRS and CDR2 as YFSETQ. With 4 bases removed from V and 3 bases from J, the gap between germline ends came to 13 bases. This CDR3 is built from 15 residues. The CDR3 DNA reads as TGCGCCAGCAGCGCCTTACAGGGACCTAATGAAAAACTGTTTTTT. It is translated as CASSALQGPNEKLFF. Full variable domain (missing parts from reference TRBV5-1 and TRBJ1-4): KAGVTQTPRYLIKTRGQQVTLSCSPISGHRSVSWYQQTPGQGLQFLFEYFSETQRNKGNFPGRFSGRQFSNSRSEMNVSTLELGDSALYLCASSALQGPNEKLFFGSGTQLSVL.

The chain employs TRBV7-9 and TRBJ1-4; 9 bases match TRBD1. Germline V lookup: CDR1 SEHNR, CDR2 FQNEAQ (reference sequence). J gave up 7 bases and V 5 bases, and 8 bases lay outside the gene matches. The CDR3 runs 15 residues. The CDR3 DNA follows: TGTGCCAGCAGCCCCTTGGACAGGGGAGGTGAAAAACTGTTTTTT. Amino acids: CASSPLDRGGEKLFF.

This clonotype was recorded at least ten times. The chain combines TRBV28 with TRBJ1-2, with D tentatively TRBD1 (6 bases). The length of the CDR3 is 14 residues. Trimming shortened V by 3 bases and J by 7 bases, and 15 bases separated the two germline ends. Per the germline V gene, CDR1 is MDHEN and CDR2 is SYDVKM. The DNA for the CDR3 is TGTGCCAGCAGTTTGAGGAGGGGGGGTGGTGGCTACACCTTC. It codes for CASSLRRGGGGYTF.

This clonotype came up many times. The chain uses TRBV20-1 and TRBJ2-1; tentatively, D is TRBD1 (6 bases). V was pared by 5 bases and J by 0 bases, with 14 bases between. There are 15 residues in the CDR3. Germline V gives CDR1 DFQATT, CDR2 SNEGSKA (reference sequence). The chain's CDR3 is CSAEQQGSSYNEQFF. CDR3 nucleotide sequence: TGCAGTGCTGAACAACAGGGTAGCTCCTACAATGAGCAGTTCTTC.

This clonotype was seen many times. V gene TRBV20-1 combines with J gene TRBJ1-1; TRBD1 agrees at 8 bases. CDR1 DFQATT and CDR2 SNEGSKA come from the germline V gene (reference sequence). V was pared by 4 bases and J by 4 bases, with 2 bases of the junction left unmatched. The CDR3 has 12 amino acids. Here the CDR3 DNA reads TGCAGTGCTATAACAGGGGGCACTGAAGCTTTCTTT. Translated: CSAITGGTEAFF.

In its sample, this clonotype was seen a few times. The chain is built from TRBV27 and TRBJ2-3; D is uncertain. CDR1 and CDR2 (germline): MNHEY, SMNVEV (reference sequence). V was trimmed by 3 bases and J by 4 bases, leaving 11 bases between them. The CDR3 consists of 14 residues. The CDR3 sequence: CASSFTSLADTQYF. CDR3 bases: TGTGCCAGCAGTTTCACAAGCTTAGCAGATACGCAGTATTTT.

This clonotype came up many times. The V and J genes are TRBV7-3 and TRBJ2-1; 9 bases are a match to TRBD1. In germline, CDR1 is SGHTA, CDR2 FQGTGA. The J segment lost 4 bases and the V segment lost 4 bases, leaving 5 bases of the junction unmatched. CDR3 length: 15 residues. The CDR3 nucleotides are TGTGCCAGCAGCTCATCCGGGACAGGGTACAATGAGCAGTTCTTC. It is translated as CASSSSGTGYNEQFF.

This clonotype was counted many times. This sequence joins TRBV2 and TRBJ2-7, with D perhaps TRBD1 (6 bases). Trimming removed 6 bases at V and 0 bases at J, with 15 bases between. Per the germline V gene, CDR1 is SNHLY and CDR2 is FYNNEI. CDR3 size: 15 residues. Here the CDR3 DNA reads TGTGCCAGCAGGGGATCGGGACACATCTCCTACGAGCAGTACTTC. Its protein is CASRGSGHISYEQYF.

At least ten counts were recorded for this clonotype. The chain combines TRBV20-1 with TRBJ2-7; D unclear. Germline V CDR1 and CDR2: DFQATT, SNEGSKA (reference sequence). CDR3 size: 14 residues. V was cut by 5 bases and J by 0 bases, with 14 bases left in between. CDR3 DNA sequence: TGCAGTGCTCCGGACCGTAGAAGCTCCTACGAGCAGTACTTC. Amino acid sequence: CSAPDRRSSYEQYF.

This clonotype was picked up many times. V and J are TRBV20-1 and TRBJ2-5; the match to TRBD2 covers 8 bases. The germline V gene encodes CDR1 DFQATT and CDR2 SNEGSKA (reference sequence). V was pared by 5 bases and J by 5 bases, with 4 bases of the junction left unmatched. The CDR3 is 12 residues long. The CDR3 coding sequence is TGCAGTGCTGAAGCGGGAGTGGAGACCCAGTACTTC. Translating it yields CSAEAGVETQYF.

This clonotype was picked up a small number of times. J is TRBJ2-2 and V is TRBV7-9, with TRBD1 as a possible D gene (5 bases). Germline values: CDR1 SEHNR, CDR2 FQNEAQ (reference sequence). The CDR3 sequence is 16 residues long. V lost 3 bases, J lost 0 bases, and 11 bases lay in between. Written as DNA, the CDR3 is TGTGCCAGCAGCTTGGGGCGCCTAGCGAACACCGGGGAGCTGTTTTTT. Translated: CASSLGRLANTGELFF.

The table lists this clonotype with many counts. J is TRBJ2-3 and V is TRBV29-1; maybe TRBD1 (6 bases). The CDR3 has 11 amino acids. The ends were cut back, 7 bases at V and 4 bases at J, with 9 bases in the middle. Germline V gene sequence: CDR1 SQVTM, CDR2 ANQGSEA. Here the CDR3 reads CSARGADTQYF. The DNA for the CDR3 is TGCAGCGCCAGGGGCGCAGATACGCAGTATTTT.

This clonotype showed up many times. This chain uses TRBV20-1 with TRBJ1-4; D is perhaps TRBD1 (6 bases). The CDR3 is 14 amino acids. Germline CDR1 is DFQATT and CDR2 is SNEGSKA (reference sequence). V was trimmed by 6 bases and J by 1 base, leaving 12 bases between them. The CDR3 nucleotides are TGCAGTGCCGCACAGGGTGGAACTAATGAAAAACTGTTTTTT. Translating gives CSAAQGGTNEKLFF.